What follows describes a single TCR beta chain. What it recognizes is unknown. Methods described previously were used for bulk TCR libraries, and listed TCR primers were applied. TCRdb re-called the PCR reads through MiXCR, storing one row per CDR3 protein. The top ten clones hold approximately 10% of a sample with 97,000 or so distinct CDR3 sequences, about 35% of them seen once. CDR3 size: 14 residues. Trimming at V came to 5 bases and at J to 8 bases, leaving 4 bases not matched to a gene. Germline assignment: CDR1 SNHLY and CDR2 FYNNEI. The data derive from a study of molecular identifiers for immune sequencing clone quantification. Study findings and constraints: One cell's worth of spiked Jurkat TCR RNA was reportedly detectable among about a million naive cells.

The sequenced sample was naive CD8+ T cells from blood, with Jurkat cell RNA spiked in. This sample's subset: FACS-sorted CD8+CD4-CCR7+CD45RA+ naive T cells. This TCR was sampled from a human donor in good health. Some libraries in this study had Jurkat cell RNA spiked in. This chain connects TRBV2 to TRBJ1-6; 9 bases are a match to TRBD1. Here the CDR3 DNA reads TGTGCCAGCAGTAAGACAGGGGGATATTCACCCCTCCACTTT. Its protein product is CASSKTGGYSPLHF.